This T cell receptor (beta chain) was retrieved from a study of T cell responses to AZD1222 COVID-19 vaccine. Study results and limitations: Among spike-specific TCRs, nearly half reportedly target unmutated variant regions. Spike as a whole was targeted by vaccine-associated CD4 TCRs, dominant at 160-218 and 743-854.

Turning to this clone: Its matching antigen is unknown.

This CDR3 region has 13 residues. Only in-frame clones appear in the TCRdb table, and some are missing; sequencing was by immunoSEQ multiplex PCR. The table records 150,000 to 160,000 clones, approximately 91% of them present only once. The origin of this receptor is an adult who received the AZD1222 COVID-19 vaccine. This sample comprised peripheral blood, obtained 28 days after the second AZD1222 dose. This chain uses TRBV21-1 with TRBJ2-7; the table's D gene call, TRBD1, was not cross checked with the DNA. TRBV21-1 is a pseudogene segment. The CDR3 reads CASAPGQYYEQYF. DNA of the CDR3: TGTGCCAGCGCCCCGGGACAGTACTACGAGCAGTACTTC.